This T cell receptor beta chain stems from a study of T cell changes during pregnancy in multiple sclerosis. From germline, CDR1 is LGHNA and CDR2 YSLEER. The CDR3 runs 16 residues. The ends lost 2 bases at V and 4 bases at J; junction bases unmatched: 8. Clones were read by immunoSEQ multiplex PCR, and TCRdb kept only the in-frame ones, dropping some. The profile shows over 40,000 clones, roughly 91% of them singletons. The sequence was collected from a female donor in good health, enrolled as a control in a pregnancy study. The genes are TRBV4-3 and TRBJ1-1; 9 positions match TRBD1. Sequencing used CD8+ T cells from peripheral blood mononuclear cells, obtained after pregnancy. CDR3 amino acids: CASSQTDRGGGTEAFF. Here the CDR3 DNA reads TGCGCCAGCAGCCAAACGGACAGGGGTGGCGGCACTGAAGCTTTCTTT.